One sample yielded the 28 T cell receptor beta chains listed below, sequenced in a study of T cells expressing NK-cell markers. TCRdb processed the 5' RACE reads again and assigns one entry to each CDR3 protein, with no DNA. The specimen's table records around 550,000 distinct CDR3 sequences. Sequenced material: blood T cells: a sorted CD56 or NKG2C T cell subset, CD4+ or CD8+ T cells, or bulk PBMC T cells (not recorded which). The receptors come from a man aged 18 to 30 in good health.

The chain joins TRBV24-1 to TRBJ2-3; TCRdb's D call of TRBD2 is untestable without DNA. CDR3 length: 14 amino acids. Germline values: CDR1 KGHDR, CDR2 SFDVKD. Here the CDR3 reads CATSDLLQPDTQYF.

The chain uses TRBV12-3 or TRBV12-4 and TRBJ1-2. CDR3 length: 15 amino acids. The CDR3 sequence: CASSYGPTNDYGYTF.

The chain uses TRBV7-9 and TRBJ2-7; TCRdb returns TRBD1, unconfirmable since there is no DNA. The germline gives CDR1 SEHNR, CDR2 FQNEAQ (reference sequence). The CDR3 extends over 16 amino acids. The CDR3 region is CASSRPGSGTTYEQYF.

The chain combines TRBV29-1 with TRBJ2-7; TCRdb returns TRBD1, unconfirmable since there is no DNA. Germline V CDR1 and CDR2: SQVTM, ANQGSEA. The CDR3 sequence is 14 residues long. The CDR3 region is CSVVPGRTSYEQYF.

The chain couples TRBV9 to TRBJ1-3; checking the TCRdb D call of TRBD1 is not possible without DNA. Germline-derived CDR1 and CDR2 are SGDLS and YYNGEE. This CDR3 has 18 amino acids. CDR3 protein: CASSKRGTGVANGNTIYF.

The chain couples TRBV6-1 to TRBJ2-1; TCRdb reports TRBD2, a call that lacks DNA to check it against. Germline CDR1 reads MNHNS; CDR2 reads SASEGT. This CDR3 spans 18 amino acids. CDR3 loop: CASSRLAGGFSSYNEQFF.

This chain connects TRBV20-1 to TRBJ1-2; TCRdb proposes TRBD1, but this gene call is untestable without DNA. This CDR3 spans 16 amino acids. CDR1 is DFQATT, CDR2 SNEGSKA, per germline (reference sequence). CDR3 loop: CSASGANSNRVYGYTF.

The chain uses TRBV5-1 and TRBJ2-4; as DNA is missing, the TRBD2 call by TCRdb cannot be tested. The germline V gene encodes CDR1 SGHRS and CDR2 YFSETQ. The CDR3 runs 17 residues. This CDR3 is CASKPLAGDANKNIQYF.

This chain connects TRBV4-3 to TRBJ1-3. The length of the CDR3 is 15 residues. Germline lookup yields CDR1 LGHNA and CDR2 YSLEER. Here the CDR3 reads CASSQDGSSGNTIYF.

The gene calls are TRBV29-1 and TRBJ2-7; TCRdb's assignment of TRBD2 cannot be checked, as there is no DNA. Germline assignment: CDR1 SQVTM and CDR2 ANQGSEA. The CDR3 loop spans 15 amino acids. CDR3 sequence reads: CSVVDGRAPSYEQYF.

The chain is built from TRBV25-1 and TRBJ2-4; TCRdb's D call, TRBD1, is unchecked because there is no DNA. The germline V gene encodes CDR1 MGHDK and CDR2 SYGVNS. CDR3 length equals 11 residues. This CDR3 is CASRDEDIQYF.

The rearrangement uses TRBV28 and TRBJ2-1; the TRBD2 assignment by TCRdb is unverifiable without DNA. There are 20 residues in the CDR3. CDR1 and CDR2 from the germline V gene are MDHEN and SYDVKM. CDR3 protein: CASSSLPGLAGGSSYNEQFF.

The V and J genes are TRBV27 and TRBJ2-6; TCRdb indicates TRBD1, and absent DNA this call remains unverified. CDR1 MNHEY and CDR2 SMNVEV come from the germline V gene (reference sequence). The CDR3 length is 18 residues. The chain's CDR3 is CASSSNSRWTAIANVLTF.

CDR3 sequence reads: CSARDPMTSGSNEQFF. The V gene is TRBV20-1, the J gene TRBJ2-1; the D call from TCRdb, TRBD2, cannot be confirmed without DNA. Per germline, CDR1 DFQATT and CDR2 SNEGSKA (reference sequence). This CDR3 contains 16 residues.

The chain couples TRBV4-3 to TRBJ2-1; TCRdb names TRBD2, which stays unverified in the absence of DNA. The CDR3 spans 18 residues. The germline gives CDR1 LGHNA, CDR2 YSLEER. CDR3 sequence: CASSQDLIAGSSYNEQFF.

The CDR3 sequence: CASSEIVLTGELFF. The chain links TRBV2 to TRBJ2-2. The CDR3 runs 14 residues. Germline CDR1 SNHLY, CDR2 FYNNEI.

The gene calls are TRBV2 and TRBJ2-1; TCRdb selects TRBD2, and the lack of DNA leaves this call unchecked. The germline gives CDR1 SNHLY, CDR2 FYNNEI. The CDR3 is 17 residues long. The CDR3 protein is CASSGLTSLGSYNEQFF.

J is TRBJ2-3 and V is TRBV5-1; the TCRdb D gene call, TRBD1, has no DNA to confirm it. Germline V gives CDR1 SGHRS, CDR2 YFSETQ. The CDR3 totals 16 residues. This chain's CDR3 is CASSLRPSGTGDTQYF.

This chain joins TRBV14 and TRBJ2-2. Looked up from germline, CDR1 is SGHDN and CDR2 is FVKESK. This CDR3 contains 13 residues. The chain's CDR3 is CASSQGWTGGLFF.

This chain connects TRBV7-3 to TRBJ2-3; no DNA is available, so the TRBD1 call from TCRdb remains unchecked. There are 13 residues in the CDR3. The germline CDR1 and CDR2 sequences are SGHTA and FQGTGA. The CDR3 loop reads CASSPLPGDTQYF.

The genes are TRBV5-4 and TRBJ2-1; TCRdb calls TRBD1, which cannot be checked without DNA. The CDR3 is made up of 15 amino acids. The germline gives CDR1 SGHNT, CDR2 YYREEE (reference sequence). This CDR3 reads CASSPRDRVYNEQFF.

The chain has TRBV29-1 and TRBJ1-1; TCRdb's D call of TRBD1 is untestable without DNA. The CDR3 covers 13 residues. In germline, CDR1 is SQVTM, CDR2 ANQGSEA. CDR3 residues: CSVPTGFGTEAFF.

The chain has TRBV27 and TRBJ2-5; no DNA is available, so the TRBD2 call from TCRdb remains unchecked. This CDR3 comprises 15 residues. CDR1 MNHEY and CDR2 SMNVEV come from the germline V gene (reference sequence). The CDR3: CASSWTSGIQETQYF.

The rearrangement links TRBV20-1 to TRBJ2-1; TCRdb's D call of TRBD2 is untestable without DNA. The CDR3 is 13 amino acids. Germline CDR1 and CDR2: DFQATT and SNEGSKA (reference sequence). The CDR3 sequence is CSVRDSHYNEQFF.

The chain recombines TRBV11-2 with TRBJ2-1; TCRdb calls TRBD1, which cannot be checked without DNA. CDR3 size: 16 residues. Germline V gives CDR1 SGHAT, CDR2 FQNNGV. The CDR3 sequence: CASSLVYGGEYNEQFF.

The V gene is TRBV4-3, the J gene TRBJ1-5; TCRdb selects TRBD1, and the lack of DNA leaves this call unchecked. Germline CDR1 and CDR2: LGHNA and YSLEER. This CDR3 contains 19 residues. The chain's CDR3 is CASSQDLKLTGGNDQPQHF.

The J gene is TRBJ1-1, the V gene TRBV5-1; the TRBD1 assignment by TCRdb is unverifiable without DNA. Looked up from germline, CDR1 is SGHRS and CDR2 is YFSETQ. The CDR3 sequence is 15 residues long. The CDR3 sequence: CASSLVVAGGTEAFF.

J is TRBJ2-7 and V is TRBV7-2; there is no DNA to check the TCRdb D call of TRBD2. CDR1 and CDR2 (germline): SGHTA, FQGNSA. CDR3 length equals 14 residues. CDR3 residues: CASSSRTSFDEQYF.